Listed below are T cell receptor beta chains from one sample, sequenced in a study of CD8 T cells in ankylosing spondylitis. TCRdb re-called the 5' RACE reads with MiXCR, one entry per CDR3 protein. The sample holds about 390,000 distinct CDR3 sequences, 20% to 25% seen once. The sequencing sample was made of blood, either unsorted or a sorted T cell fraction (not recorded which). The receptors stem from a male donor with ankylosing spondylitis. The CDR3 runs from the conserved cysteine through the conserved F or W. The order of the fields is V gene, J gene, CDR3 protein.

v_gene: TRBV5-1
j_gene: TRBJ2-1
CDR3aa: CASSLEGQSNNEQFF

v_gene: TRBV10-3
j_gene: TRBJ1-2
CDR3aa: CAITQRGDSNYGYTF

v_gene: TRBV5-1
j_gene: TRBJ2-1
CDR3aa: CASSLSGTEHNEQFF

v_gene: TRBV21-1
j_gene: TRBJ2-1
CDR3aa: CASSRGTSNEQFF

v_gene: TRBV29-1
j_gene: TRBJ2-2
CDR3aa: CSVRIAGVNTGELFF

v_gene: TRBV19
j_gene: TRBJ1-5
CDR3aa: CASGWQPQHF

v_gene: TRBV12-3/TRBV12-4
j_gene: TRBJ2-7
CDR3aa: CASSFRGLAYEQYF

v_gene: TRBV20-1
j_gene: TRBJ2-5
CDR3aa: CSASPGAGETQYF

v_gene: TRBV7-2
j_gene: TRBJ2-7
CDR3aa: CASSLSGPAYEQYF

v_gene: TRBV5-1
j_gene: TRBJ2-1
CDR3aa: CASSSVPGQGKFPNEQFF

v_gene: TRBV6-5
j_gene: TRBJ2-1
CDR3aa: CASSYLGVGSSYNEQFF

v_gene: TRBV15
j_gene: TRBJ2-7
CDR3aa: CATSRAGFEQYF

v_gene: TRBV25-1
j_gene: TRBJ1-4
CDR3aa: CASSERQANEKLFF

v_gene: TRBV5-5
j_gene: TRBJ1-2
CDR3aa: CASSGTGGRNHYGYTF

v_gene: TRBV12-3/TRBV12-4
j_gene: TRBJ2-2
CDR3aa: CASSFFGNTGELFF

v_gene: TRBV12-3/TRBV12-4
j_gene: TRBJ2-1
CDR3aa: CASSLFTGTGYNEQFF

v_gene: TRBV7-2
j_gene: TRBJ2-1
CDR3aa: CASLRGTSGFNEQFF

v_gene: TRBV10-3
j_gene: TRBJ1-2
CDR3aa: CAISESGQIYGYTF

v_gene: TRBV3-1
j_gene: TRBJ2-1
CDR3aa: CASSQTNPGDNEQFF

v_gene: TRBV12-3/TRBV12-4
j_gene: TRBJ1-4
CDR3aa: CASSLGFGEKLIF

v_gene: TRBV2
j_gene: TRBJ1-1
CDR3aa: CASRPGTGGRKTEAFF

v_gene: TRBV12-3/TRBV12-4
j_gene: TRBJ1-5
CDR3aa: CASSLARGVLQHF

v_gene: TRBV4-3
j_gene: TRBJ2-7
CDR3aa: CASSQLLTGFEQYF

v_gene: TRBV20-1
j_gene: TRBJ2-3
CDR3aa: CSGLGGQDTQYF

v_gene: TRBV29-1
j_gene: TRBJ1-2
CDR3aa: CSVEQGAGYGYTF

v_gene: TRBV30
j_gene: TRBJ2-7
CDR3aa: CAWSWNSGIGEQYF

v_gene: TRBV27
j_gene: TRBJ1-6
CDR3aa: CASSSRVYNSPLHF

v_gene: TRBV27
j_gene: TRBJ2-5
CDR3aa: CASSLSIGGTSRDTPTGGETQYF

v_gene: TRBV11-2
j_gene: TRBJ2-3
CDR3aa: CASSLESSGTDTQYF

v_gene: TRBV3-1
j_gene: TRBJ2-7
CDR3aa: CASSQDRKGAEYF

v_gene: TRBV28
j_gene: TRBJ2-3
CDR3aa: CASSLAPTASGGDTQYF

v_gene: TRBV20-1
j_gene: TRBJ2-5
CDR3aa: CSASGTALAGAQETQYF

v_gene: TRBV5-1
j_gene: TRBJ2-1
CDR3aa: CASSPLAGGLNEQFF

v_gene: TRBV12-3/TRBV12-4
j_gene: TRBJ1-2
CDR3aa: CASSHRRGLYGYTF

v_gene: TRBV7-9
j_gene: TRBJ2-1
CDR3aa: CASSFPGTSYNEQFF

v_gene: TRBV11-1
j_gene: TRBJ2-7
CDR3aa: CASSPWKGFLYEQYF

v_gene: TRBV28
j_gene: TRBJ2-7
CDR3aa: CASGTLIYEQYF

v_gene: TRBV25-1
j_gene: TRBJ2-1
CDR3aa: CASSESPGTGVYNEQFF

v_gene: TRBV5-1
j_gene: TRBJ2-3
CDR3aa: CASSLIGQGSTDTQYF

v_gene: TRBV20-1
j_gene: TRBJ2-1
CDR3aa: CSARDRGPYNEQFF

v_gene: TRBV20-1
j_gene: TRBJ2-5
CDR3aa: CSATGTSGRQTQYF

v_gene: TRBV5-5
j_gene: TRBJ1-1
CDR3aa: CASSLTGHTEAFF

v_gene: TRBV19
j_gene: TRBJ2-5
CDR3aa: CASSIQLGKRPGETQYF

v_gene: TRBV20-1
j_gene: TRBJ1-4
CDR3aa: CSARNRDTDATNEKLFF

v_gene: TRBV7-3
j_gene: TRBJ2-1
CDR3aa: CASSDRAGGAYNEQFF

v_gene: TRBV5-6
j_gene: TRBJ2-2
CDR3aa: CASSFSPPGVGELFF

v_gene: TRBV7-8
j_gene: TRBJ2-2
CDR3aa: CASKAREETGELFF